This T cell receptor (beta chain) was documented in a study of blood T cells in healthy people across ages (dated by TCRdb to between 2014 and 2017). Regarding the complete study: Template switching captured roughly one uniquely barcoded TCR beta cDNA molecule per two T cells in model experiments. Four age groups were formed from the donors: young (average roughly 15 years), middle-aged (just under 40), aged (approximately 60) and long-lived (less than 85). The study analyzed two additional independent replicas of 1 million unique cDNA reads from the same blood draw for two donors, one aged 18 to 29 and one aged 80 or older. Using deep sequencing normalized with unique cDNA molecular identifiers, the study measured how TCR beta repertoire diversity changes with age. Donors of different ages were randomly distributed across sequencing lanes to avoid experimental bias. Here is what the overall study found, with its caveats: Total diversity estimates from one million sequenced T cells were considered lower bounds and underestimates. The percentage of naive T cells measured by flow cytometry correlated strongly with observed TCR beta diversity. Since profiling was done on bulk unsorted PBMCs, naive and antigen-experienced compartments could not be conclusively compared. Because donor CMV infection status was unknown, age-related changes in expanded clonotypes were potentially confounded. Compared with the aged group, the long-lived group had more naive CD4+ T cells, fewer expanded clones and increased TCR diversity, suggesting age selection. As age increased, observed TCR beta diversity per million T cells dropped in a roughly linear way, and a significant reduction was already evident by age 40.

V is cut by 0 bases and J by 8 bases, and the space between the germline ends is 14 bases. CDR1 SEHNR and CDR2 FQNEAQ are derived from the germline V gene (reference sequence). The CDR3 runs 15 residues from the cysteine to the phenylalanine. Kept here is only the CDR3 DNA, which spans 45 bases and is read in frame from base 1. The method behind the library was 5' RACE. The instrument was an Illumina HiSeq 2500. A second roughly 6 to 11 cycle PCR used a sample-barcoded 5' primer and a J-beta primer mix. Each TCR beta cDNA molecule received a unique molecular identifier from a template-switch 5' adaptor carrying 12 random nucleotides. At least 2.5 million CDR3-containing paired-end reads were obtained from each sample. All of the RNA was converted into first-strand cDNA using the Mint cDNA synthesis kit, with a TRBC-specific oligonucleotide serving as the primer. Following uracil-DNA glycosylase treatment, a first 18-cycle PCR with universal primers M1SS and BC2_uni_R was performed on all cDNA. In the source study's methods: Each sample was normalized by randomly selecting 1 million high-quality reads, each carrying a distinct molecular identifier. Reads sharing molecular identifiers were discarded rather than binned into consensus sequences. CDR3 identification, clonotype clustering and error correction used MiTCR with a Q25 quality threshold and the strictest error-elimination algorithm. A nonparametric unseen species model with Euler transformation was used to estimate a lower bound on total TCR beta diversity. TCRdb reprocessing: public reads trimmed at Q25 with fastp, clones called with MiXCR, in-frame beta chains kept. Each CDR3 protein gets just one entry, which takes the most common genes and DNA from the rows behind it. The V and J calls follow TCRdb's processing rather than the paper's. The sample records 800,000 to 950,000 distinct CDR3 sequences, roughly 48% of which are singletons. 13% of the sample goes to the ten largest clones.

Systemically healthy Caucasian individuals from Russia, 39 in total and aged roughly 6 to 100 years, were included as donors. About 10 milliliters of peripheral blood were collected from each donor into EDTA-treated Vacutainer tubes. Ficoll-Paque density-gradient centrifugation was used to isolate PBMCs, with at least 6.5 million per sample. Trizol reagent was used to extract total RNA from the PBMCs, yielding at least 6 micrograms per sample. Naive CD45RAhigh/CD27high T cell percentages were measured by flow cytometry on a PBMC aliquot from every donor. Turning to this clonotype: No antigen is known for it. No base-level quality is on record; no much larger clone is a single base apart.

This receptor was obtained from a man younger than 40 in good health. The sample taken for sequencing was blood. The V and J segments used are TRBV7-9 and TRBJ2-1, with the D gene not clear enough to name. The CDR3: CASSLAEGPYHEQFF. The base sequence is TGTGCCAGCAGCTTAGCGGAAGGGCCTTACCATGAGCAGTTCTTC.